A single sample is the source of the 23 T cell receptor beta chains below, sequenced in a study of T cells after yellow fever vaccination. TCRdb called the 5' RACE reads again in MiXCR, with one record for every CDR3 protein. The table records about 320,000 distinct CDR3 sequences, 3.5% to 4.5% of them present only once. This material consisted of PBMCs, taken 15 days after the yellow fever booster vaccination. The receptor set was obtained from a man aged 18-30 years who received the YFV17D yellow fever vaccine.

This clonotype was seen repeatedly, ten times or more. The rearrangement links TRBV10-3 to TRBJ2-3, with 10 bases aligning to TRBD1. Germline CDR1 ENHRY, CDR2 SYGVKD. The length of the CDR3 is 14 residues. V was clipped by 10 bases and J by 2 bases; unmatched bases: 6. The CDR3 DNA follows: TGTGCCACCAGAGGGACAGGGGACACAGATACGCAGTATTTT. Translating gives CATRGTGDTDTQYF.

This clonotype has more than one count but fewer than ten. The chain recombines TRBV18 with TRBJ2-7; D gene unclear. Germline lookup yields CDR1 KGHSH and CDR2 LQKENI. The CDR3 totals 14 residues. Between the trimmed V and J ends, which lost 1 base and 2 bases, there was a span of 9 bases. In DNA form, the CDR3 reads TGTGCCAGCTCACCACTTGGTGAGCCCTACGAGCAGTACTTC. Translated, it gives CASSPLGEPYEQYF. Drawing the rest from reference TRBV18 and TRBJ2-7, the complete variable domain is NAGVMQNPRHLVRRRGQEARLRCSPMKGHSHVYWYRQLPEEGLKFMVYLQKENIIDESGMPKERFSAEFPKEGPSILRIQQVVRGDSAAYFCASSPLGEPYEQYFGPGTRLTVT.

This clonotype was observed at least ten times. The chain combines TRBV19 with TRBJ1-2; no clear D gene. V lost 2 bases and J 7 bases, leaving 14 bases between the germline ends. The CDR3 totals 14 residues. The germline CDR1 and CDR2 sequences are LNHDA and SQIVND (reference sequence). The CDR3 nucleotides are TGTGCCAGTAGTATAAGGACTCTAAGTCGTGGCTACACCTTC. Amino acids: CASSIRTLSRGYTF.

In its sample, this clonotype was seen many times. The J gene is TRBJ2-3, the V gene TRBV11-2; D is perhaps TRBD1 or TRBD2 (5 bases each). The germline V gene has CDR1 SGHAT and CDR2 FQNNGV. The V end lost 4 bases, the J end lost 5 bases, and 19 bases lay between the germline ends. This CDR3 comprises 16 residues. The CDR3 sequence is CASSSELRPRGDTQYF. The DNA of the CDR3 is TGTGCCAGCAGCTCTGAACTCCGCCCGAGGGGAGATACGCAGTATTTT.

This clonotype was counted between two and nine times. The chain carries TRBV7-9 and TRBJ2-2; D uncertain. Germline V gene data show CDR1 as SEHNR and CDR2 as FQNEAQ (reference sequence). The V and J ends lost 5 bases and 0 bases respectively, with 13 bases between them. The CDR3 runs 16 residues. CDR3 in DNA: TGTGCCAGCAGCCCAGTCGGGCGAGCGAACACCGGGGAGCTGTTTTTT. Protein: CASSPVGRANTGELFF.

The chain combines TRBV4-3 with TRBJ2-1; 7 bases are shared with TRBD1. The germline gives CDR1 LGHNA, CDR2 YSLEER. The V segment lost 4 bases and the J segment 2 bases; nucleotides outside the gene matches: 2. The CDR3 runs 14 residues. Here the CDR3 reads CASSRGTAYNEQFF. In nucleotides, the CDR3 is TGCGCCAGCAGCCGGGGGACAGCCTACAATGAGCAGTTCTTC.

This clonotype was detected many times. The chain recombines TRBV4-3 with TRBJ1-1; D is unresolved. This CDR3 contains 16 residues. Trimming took off 1 base at V and 2 bases at J, with 14 bases between the two ends. CDR1 is LGHNA, CDR2 YSLEER, per germline. The CDR3 DNA is TGCGCCAGCAGCCAAGCCGTCGGCAGCCTAAACACTGAAGCTTTCTTT. Protein product: CASSQAVGSLNTEAFF.

J is TRBJ1-1 and V is TRBV4-2, with a possible D match to TRBD1 (6 bases). The CDR3 contains 14 residues. The V gene lost 0 bases and the J gene lost 6 bases, with 11 bases spanning the gap. CDR1 and CDR2 (germline): LGHNA, YNFKEQ. The CDR3 DNA reads TGTGCCAGCAGCCAAGACGCGGACAGATCTGAAGCTTTCTTT. Translating gives CASSQDADRSEAFF.

This clonotype was counted many times. The V and J genes are TRBV12-3 or TRBV12-4 and TRBJ1-1; 8 bases align to TRBD1. This CDR3 is built from 15 residues. V was pared by 7 bases and J by 6 bases, with 13 bases of the junction left unmatched. The CDR3 nucleotides read TGTGCCAGCAACCCGACAGGGGCCGCCCAGCCTGAAGCTTTCTTT. Its translation is CASNPTGAAQPEAFF.

This clonotype was observed a few times. V gene TRBV5-6 combines with J gene TRBJ2-7; no clear D gene. Trimming removed 0 bases at V and 0 bases at J, with 10 bases between. The CDR3 has 15 residues. The germline V gene encodes CDR1 SGHDT and CDR2 YYEEEE. The CDR3 region has the DNA TGTGCCAGCAGCTTGGGAGGATGGGGCTCCTACGAGCAGTACTTC. It yields the protein CASSLGGWGSYEQYF.

In its sample, this clonotype was seen a few times. The chain uses TRBV6-2 or TRBV6-3 and TRBJ1-1; D gene uncertain. The CDR3 runs 12 residues. In germline, CDR1 is MNHEY, CDR2 SVGEGT. Trimming shortened V by 2 bases and J by 4 bases, and 5 bases separated the two germline ends. The CDR3 sequence: CASSYVGTEAFF. CDR3 nucleotide sequence: TGTGCCAGCAGTTACGTGGGCACTGAAGCTTTCTTT.

In its sample, this clonotype was seen many times. The genes are TRBV12-3 or TRBV12-4 and TRBJ1-2; 8 positions agree with TRBD1. The CDR3 extends over 15 amino acids. V lost 5 bases, J lost 10 bases, and 15 bases stayed unmatched. CDR3 sequence: CASSPGGAGRSDYTF. DNA of the CDR3: TGTGCCAGCAGTCCAGGGGGCGCAGGAAGATCGGACTACACCTTC.

This clonotype was found a few times. The CDR3 is CASSSSGQGIYEQYV. CDR3 DNA: TGTGCCAGCAGCTCGTCGGGACAGGGCATCTACGAGCAGTACGTC. The chain is built from TRBV21-1 and TRBJ2-7; the table assigns TRBD1, which was not confirmed against the DNA. TRBV21-1 is listed as a pseudogene. This CDR3 has 15 residues.

The J gene is TRBJ2-6, the V gene TRBV5-1, with no clear D. The V and J ends lost 5 bases and 2 bases respectively, with 11 bases between them. CDR1 SGHRS and CDR2 YFSETQ come from the germline V gene. The CDR3 loop spans 15 amino acids. The CDR3 coding sequence is TGCGCCAGCAGATTTGAGGCAGCTGGGGCCAACGTCCTGACTTTC. It encodes CASRFEAAGANVLTF.

A few counts support this clonotype. V is TRBV4-2 and J is TRBJ1-6; D is possibly TRBD1 (5 bases). CDR1 and CDR2 (germline): LGHNA, YNFKEQ. The CDR3 contains 15 residues. V lost 1 base and J lost 8, with 12 bases in between. CDR3 residues: CASSQASQGDSPLHF. In nucleotides, the CDR3 is TGTGCCAGCAGCCAAGCGTCGCAGGGAGATTCACCCCTCCACTTT.

This clonotype was counted only a few times. The chain employs TRBV7-9 and TRBJ1-4, with D hard to call. Germline loops: CDR1 SEHNR, CDR2 FQNEAQ (reference sequence). The length of the CDR3 is 12 residues. V lost 8 bases and J 11 bases, leaving 15 bases between the germline ends. Written as DNA, the CDR3 is TGTGCCAGCCGGTCCGAATCGAGGAAACTGTTTTTT. It yields the protein CASRSESRKLFF.

This clonotype has only a few counts. The V call is TRBV7-9, the J call TRBJ2-4, with D possibly being TRBD1 or TRBD2 (5 bases each). Germline-derived CDR1 and CDR2 are SEHNR and FQNEAQ (reference sequence). This CDR3 region has 14 residues. The V and J ends lost 5 bases and 3 bases respectively, with 11 bases between them. The CDR3 here is CASSPRGGKNIQYF. The CDR3 DNA follows: TGTGCCAGCAGCCCCCGGGGCGGCAAAAACATTCAGTACTTC.

The rearrangement joins TRBV28 to TRBJ1-2; D might be TRBD1 (5 bases). Trimming removed 9 bases from V and 8 bases from J, with 19 bases in between. CDR3 length: 13 residues. CDR1 is MDHEN, CDR2 SYDVKM, per germline. This chain's CDR3 is CASSLSGVRGYTF. CDR3 DNA sequence: TGTGCCAGTTCACTTTCGGGGGTGCGCGGCTACACCTTC.

This clonotype was seen repeatedly, ten times or more. V usage is TRBV29-1 and J usage is TRBJ2-3, with 9 bases aligning to TRBD1. V trimming: 3 bases; J trimming: 4 bases; junction bases outside the gene matches: 2. In germline, CDR1 is SQVTM, CDR2 ANQGSEA. This CDR3 has 13 amino acids. This chain's CDR3 is CSVEGQGSDTQYF. The CDR3 DNA sequence: TGCAGCGTTGAGGGACAGGGTTCAGATACGCAGTATTTT.

This clonotype showed up many times. This sequence joins TRBV4-1 and TRBJ2-3; D is undetermined. The V and J ends lost 1 base and 1 base respectively, with 6 bases between them. Germline V gene sequence: CDR1 MGHRA, CDR2 YSYEKL. The CDR3 spans 14 residues. The CDR3 coding sequence is TGCGCCAGCAGCCAAGCCGGGCGCACAGATACGCAGTATTTT. Translated, it gives CASSQAGRTDTQYF.

The chain uses TRBV4-1 and TRBJ2-1; 7 positions match TRBD1. This CDR3 contains 16 residues. V was pared by 1 base and J by 9 bases, with 12 bases of the junction left unmatched. Germline assignment: CDR1 MGHRA and CDR2 YSYEKL. CDR3 residues: CASSQVAGDRALEQFF. In nucleotides, the CDR3 is TGCGCCAGCAGCCAAGTAGCAGGAGACAGGGCCCTTGAGCAGTTCTTC.

A few counts support this clonotype. This rearrangement joins TRBV12-3 or TRBV12-4 to TRBJ2-7; D uncertain. The V and J ends lost 2 bases and 2 bases respectively, with 10 bases between them. The CDR3 is 14 amino acids. The CDR3 sequence is CASSLWAGTYEQYF. CDR3 bases: TGTGCCAGCAGTTTATGGGCAGGAACCTACGAGCAGTACTTC.

This clonotype was found many times. This chain uses TRBV7-2 with TRBJ2-3, with D uncertain. Germline CDR1 is SGHTA and CDR2 is FQGNSA. CDR3 length: 14 amino acids. Trimming took 0 bases from V and 0 from J, leaving 4 bases between them. CDR3 sequence: CASSLARSTDTQYF. The CDR3 DNA sequence: TGTGCCAGCAGCTTAGCCAGAAGCACAGATACGCAGTATTTT. The full variable domain, in which reference TRBV7-2 and TRBJ2-3 provide the parts outside the CDR3, is GAGVSQSPSNKVTEKGKDVELRCDPISGHTALYWYRQSLGQGLEFLIYFQGNSAPDKSGLPSDRFSAERTGGSVSTLTIQRTQQEDSAVYLCASSLARSTDTQYFGPGTRLTVL.